This note documents a single T cell receptor (beta chain) sequence. These data originate in a study of blood T cell repertoires in COVID-19. Study at large: The samples span acute and convalescent COVID-19 from the United States, Italy and Spain. T cells, B-cell-depleted T cells, or PBMCs provided the cDNA or gDNA that served as material.

The CDR3 has 15 residues. Trimming pared 1 base from V and 1 base from J, leaving 10 bases between. CDR1 is SEHNR, CDR2 FQNEAQ, per germline (reference sequence). Method: immunoSEQ multiplex PCR; TCRdb's copy keeps in-frame clones and lacks some. Here the sample spans approximately 160,000 clones, around 87% being singletons. The sample consisted of peripheral blood. This clonotype was sampled from a man in his 60s with COVID-19, enrolled during active disease. J is TRBJ1-2 and V is TRBV7-9; D possibly corresponds to TRBD1 (6 bases). The CDR3 loop reads CASSLGTARNYGYTF. The CDR3 nucleotides are TGTGCCAGCAGCTTAGGGACAGCTCGTAACTATGGCTACACCTTC.